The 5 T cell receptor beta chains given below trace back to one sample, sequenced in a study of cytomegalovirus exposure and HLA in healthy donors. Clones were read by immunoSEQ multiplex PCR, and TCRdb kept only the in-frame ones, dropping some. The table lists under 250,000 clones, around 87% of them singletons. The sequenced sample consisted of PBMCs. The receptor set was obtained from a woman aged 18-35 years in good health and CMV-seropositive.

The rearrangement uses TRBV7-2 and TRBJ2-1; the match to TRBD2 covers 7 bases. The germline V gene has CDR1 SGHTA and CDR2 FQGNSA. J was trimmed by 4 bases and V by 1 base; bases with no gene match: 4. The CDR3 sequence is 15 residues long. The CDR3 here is CASSLGLAVYNEQFF. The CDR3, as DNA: TGTGCCAGCAGCTTAGGGCTAGCGGTTTACAATGAGCAGTTCTTC.

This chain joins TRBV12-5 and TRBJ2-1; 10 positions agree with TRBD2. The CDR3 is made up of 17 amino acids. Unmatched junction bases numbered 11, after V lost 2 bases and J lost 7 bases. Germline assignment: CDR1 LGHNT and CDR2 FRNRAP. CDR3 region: CASGLRRAGGPRNEQFF. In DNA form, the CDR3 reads TGTGCTAGTGGTTTGCGTAGAGCGGGAGGGCCTAGGAATGAGCAGTTCTTC.

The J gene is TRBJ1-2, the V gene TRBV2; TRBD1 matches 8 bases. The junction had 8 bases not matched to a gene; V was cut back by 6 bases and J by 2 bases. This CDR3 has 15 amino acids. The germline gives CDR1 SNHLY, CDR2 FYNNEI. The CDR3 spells CASSRGQGFNYGYTF. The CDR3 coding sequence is TGTGCCAGCAGCCGTGGACAGGGTTTCAACTATGGCTACACCTTC. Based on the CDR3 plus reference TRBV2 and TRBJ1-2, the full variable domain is EPEVTQTPSHQVTQMGQEVILRCVPISNHLYFYWYRQILGQKVEFLVSFYNNEISEKSEIFDDQFSVERPDGSNFTLKIRSTKLEDSAMYFCASSRGQGFNYGYTFGSGTRLTVV.

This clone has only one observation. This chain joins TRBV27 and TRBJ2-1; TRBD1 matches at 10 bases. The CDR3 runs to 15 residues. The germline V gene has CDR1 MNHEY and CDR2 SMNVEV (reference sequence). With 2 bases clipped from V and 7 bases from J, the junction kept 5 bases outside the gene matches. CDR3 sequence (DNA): TGTGCCAGCAGTTTAGGGACAGGGGTTATAAATGAGCAGTTCTTC. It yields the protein CASSLGTGVINEQFF.

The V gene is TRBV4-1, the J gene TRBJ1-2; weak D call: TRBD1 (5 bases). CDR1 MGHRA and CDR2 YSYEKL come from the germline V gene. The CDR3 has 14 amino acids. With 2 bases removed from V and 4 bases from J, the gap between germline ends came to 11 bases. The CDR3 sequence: CASSQSWGVYGYTF. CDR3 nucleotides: TGCGCCAGCAGCCAAAGTTGGGGCGTCTATGGCTACACCTTC.